This T cell receptor (beta chain) was identified during a study of blood T cell repertoires in COVID-19. In the study overall: Researchers got acute and convalescent COVID-19 samples from the United States, Italy and Spain. The cDNA or gDNA used as material had been derived from T cells, B-cell-depleted T cells, or PBMCs.

This CDR3 has 16 residues. The V end was cut by 2 bases, the J end by 3 bases, with 17 bases between. Germline V gene data show CDR1 as MRHNA and CDR2 as SNTAGT. In the authors' workflow: Reference gene primer amplification in the assay estimated nucleated cell counts. Clones were sequenced by immunoSEQ multiplex PCR, and TCRdb holds only the in-frame ones, with some missing. D and trimming were read from the DNA, whereas the V and J calls and clone size are those reported in that table. The table lists over 45,000 clones, approximately 84% of them singletons, with under 20% in the top ten. This receptor was taken from a man between 65 and 85 years old with active COVID-19. This chain connects TRBV6-4 to TRBJ2-7, with a possible D match to TRBD2 (6 bases). The sample was peripheral blood. DNA of the CDR3: TGTGCCAGCAGTGACGGGGGGACCGCTGGTTTCTACGAGCAGTACTTC. Encoded protein: CASSDGGTAGFYEQYF.